Shown below are 23 T cell receptor beta chains from a single sample sequenced in a study of CD8 T cells in ankylosing spondylitis (dated by TCRdb to the late 2010s). Findings and caveats that apply to the study as a whole: Blood from ankylosing spondylitis patients appeared to be characterized by a TCR beta motif made up of under ten highly homologous amino acid variants.

Antigens for these TCRs are unknown. Library preparation used 5' RACE. The sample was run on an Illumina HiSeq 2500. TCRdb reanalyzed the raw reads on its own, using fastp at Q25 for trimming and MiXCR for clone calling, and kept in-frame beta chains. A single entry per CDR3 protein holds the most common genes and DNA from its merged rows. The sample table records 250,000 to 350,000 distinct CDR3 sequences; roughly 8% of these occur just once. Jointly, the top ten make up 13% to 15% of the sample. Sequenced sample: blood, either unsorted or a sorted T cell fraction (not recorded which). The receptors were sampled from a male donor with ankylosing spondylitis.

CDR3 sequence (DNA): TGCGCCAGCAGCCAAGTTCGGGCTAGCGGGCCTTACGAGCAGTACTTC. The encoded protein is CASSQVRASGPYEQYF. The chain recombines TRBV4-3 with TRBJ2-7; 8 bases are a match to TRBD2. J was trimmed by 4 bases and V by 1 base; bases with no gene match: 9. CDR1 and CDR2 (germline): LGHNA, YSLEER. The CDR3 is made up of 16 amino acids.

The chain employs TRBV4-1 and TRBJ2-5; possible D gene TRBD2, 7 bases. The CDR3 sequence is 15 residues long. V gave up 6 bases and J gave up 7 bases, with 21 bases separating them. Germline loops: CDR1 MGHRA, CDR2 YSYEKL. The DNA of the CDR3 is TGCGCCAGCAGGCAGCTGGGGGCAGGGGAGGGGACCCAGTACTTC. It specifies CASRQLGAGEGTQYF.

This clonotype was seen more than once but under ten times. The V and J genes are TRBV7-2 and TRBJ2-5, with D tentatively TRBD1 or TRBD2 (6 bases each). Trimming shortened V by 5 bases and J by 4 bases, and 11 bases separated the two germline ends. CDR1 SGHTA and CDR2 FQGNSA come from the germline V gene. CDR3 length: 13 residues. The CDR3 reads CASSTGGVETQYF. DNA for the CDR3: TGTGCCAGCAGCACCGGGGGCGTAGAGACCCAGTACTTC.

The table lists this clonotype with many counts. The gene calls are TRBV9 and TRBJ1-5; D uncertain. The V end lost 0 bases, the J end lost 3 bases, and 10 bases lay between the germline ends. CDR3 length: 15 amino acids. The germline V gene encodes CDR1 SGDLS and CDR2 YYNGEE. The CDR3 is CASSVDWGNNQPQHF. In DNA, the CDR3 is TGTGCCAGCAGCGTAGATTGGGGAAACAATCAGCCCCAGCATTTT.

J is TRBJ2-1 and V is TRBV24-1; either TRBD1 or TRBD2 may fit D (6 bases each). The CDR3 runs 16 residues. CDR1 is KGHDR and CDR2 is SFDVKD in the germline V gene. Trimming left V 3 bases short and J 7 bases short, with 18 bases between. In nucleotides, the CDR3 is TGTGCCACCAGTGATCACGGGAGAGGGGGTCGGAATGAGCAGTTCTTC. It codes for CATSDHGRGGRNEQFF.

This clonotype has a handful of counts. V gene TRBV19 combines with J gene TRBJ2-2; 9 nucleotides agree with TRBD2. Trimming took 4 bases from V and 0 from J; bases not matched to a gene: 3. The CDR3 sequence is 16 residues long. Germline assignment: CDR1 LNHDA and CDR2 SQIVND (reference sequence). The CDR3 is CASSRAGGANTGELFF. Here the CDR3 DNA reads TGTGCCAGTAGTAGAGCGGGAGGCGCGAACACCGGGGAGCTGTTTTTT.

This clonotype appeared a few times. The chain uses TRBV6-4 and TRBJ2-7; D is ambiguous. Germline CDR1 reads MRHNA; CDR2 reads SNTAGT. Deletions cut 7 bases from V and 1 base from J, with 14 bases between. The CDR3 contains 14 residues. The DNA of the CDR3 is TGTGCCAGCAACCCGATCGGAGAGTCCTACGAGCAGTACTTC. Its translation is CASNPIGESYEQYF.

This clonotype came up a few times. J is TRBJ2-3 and V is TRBV7-9; either TRBD1 or TRBD2 may fit D (5 bases each). The CDR3 is 14 residues long. Deletions cut 4 bases from V and 8 bases from J, with 16 bases between. Germline lookup yields CDR1 SEHNR and CDR2 FQNEAQ (reference sequence). The CDR3 DNA reads TGTGCCAGCAGCTCCGGGTGGGACGGAGGTACGCAGTATTTT. Translated: CASSSGWDGGTQYF. The complete variable domain, with remaining parts taken from reference TRBV7-9 and TRBJ2-3, reads DTGVSQNPRHKITKRGQNVTFRCDPISEHNRLYWYRQTLGQGPEFLTYFQNEAQLEKSRLLSDRFSAERPKGSFSTLEIQRTEQGDSAMYLCASSSGWDGGTQYFGPGTRLTVL.

This clonotype was picked up many times. The chain links TRBV5-1 to TRBJ2-7; the D gene is possibly TRBD1 (7 bases). V shed 0 bases and J shed 2 bases, with 18 bases lying between them. From germline, CDR1 is SGHRS and CDR2 YFSETQ. This CDR3 is 17 amino acids long. The DNA of the CDR3 is TGCGCCAGCAGCTTGGCTAGGGGGACAGCGGGCCCCTACGAGCAGTACTTC. This gives the protein CASSLARGTAGPYEQYF.

The gene calls are TRBV20-1 and TRBJ2-7; 11 bases match TRBD2. V was clipped by 0 bases and J by 4 bases; unmatched bases: 8. This CDR3 has 16 residues. Germline CDR1 reads DFQATT; CDR2 reads SNEGSKA (reference sequence). The DNA for the CDR3 is TGCAGTGCTAGAGATCCAACTAGCGGGAGTTTATACGAGCAGTACTTC. It specifies CSARDPTSGSLYEQYF.

The chain is built from TRBV28 and TRBJ1-5; no clear D gene. Germline loops: CDR1 MDHEN, CDR2 SYDVKM. There are 12 residues in the CDR3. V lost 6 bases, J lost 5 bases, and 8 bases lay in between. The chain's CDR3 is CASRESDQPQHF. CDR3 bases: TGTGCCAGCAGGGAGTCGGATCAGCCCCAGCATTTT.

Only a few counts were recorded for this clonotype. The chain links TRBV20-1 to TRBJ2-7; D is undetermined. Deletions cut 1 base from V and 0 bases from J, with 13 bases between. This CDR3 contains 15 residues. The germline CDR1 and CDR2 sequences are DFQATT and SNEGSKA (reference sequence). The CDR3 here is CSARVVDRSSYEQYF. CDR3 DNA sequence: TGCAGTGCTAGAGTGGTGGACCGAAGCTCCTACGAGCAGTACTTC.

This clonotype came up many times. As DNA, the CDR3 is TGTGCCAGCAGCTTAGGTTCGGGAAGTGAGCAGTTCTTC. Translating it yields CASSLGSGSEQFF. The V gene is TRBV7-9, the J gene TRBJ2-1, with D possibly being TRBD2 (5 bases). Germline CDR1 reads SEHNR; CDR2 reads FQNEAQ (reference sequence). The CDR3 has 13 amino acids. The V gene lost 1 base and the J gene lost 9 bases, with 10 bases spanning the gap.

In this sample, this clonotype turned up many times. The chain carries TRBV2 and TRBJ2-3; D ambiguous. The CDR3 spans 11 residues. Germline CDR1 and CDR2: SNHLY and FYNNEI. Trimming removed 5 bases from V and 3 bases from J, with 3 bases in between. CDR3 region: CASSQTDTQYF. CDR3 nucleotide sequence: TGTGCCAGCAGTCAGACAGATACGCAGTATTTT. Full variable domain (missing parts from reference TRBV2 and TRBJ2-3): EPEVTQTPSHQVTQMGQEVILRCVPISNHLYFYWYRQILGQKVEFLVSFYNNEISEKSEIFDDQFSVERPDGSNFTLKIRSTKLEDSAMYFCASSQTDTQYFGPGTRLTVL.

This clonotype was found a few times. This chain joins TRBV3-1 and TRBJ2-3; 12 positions match TRBD2. CDR1 is LGHDT and CDR2 is YNNKEL in the germline V gene (reference sequence). The trim removed 1 base at V and 4 bases at J, leaving 6 bases unmatched. The CDR3 is made up of 17 amino acids. Written as DNA, the CDR3 is TGTGCCAGCAGCCAAGCCAGACTAGCGGGAGCGGCAGATACGCAGTATTTT. Translation: CASSQARLAGAADTQYF.

Turning to this clonotype: Its ends do not fully match the called genes, so a read error is possible. V gene TRBV7-7 combines with J gene TRBJ2-1, with TRBD2 as a possible D gene (5 bases). The CDR3 is made up of 14 amino acids. Per the germline V gene, CDR1 is SSHAT and CDR2 is FNYEAQ (reference sequence). The chain's CDR3 is CASSPRGQRNEQFF. CDR3 coding DNA: TGTGCTAGCAGCCCTCGGGGTCAACGGAATGAGCAGTTCTTC.

The V gene is TRBV27, the J gene TRBJ2-1; 12 nucleotides align to TRBD2. The germline CDR1 and CDR2 sequences are MNHEY and SMNVEV (reference sequence). The CDR3 has 16 residues. Trimming cost V 1 base and J 7 bases; bases outside gene matches: 5. The CDR3 reads CASSLLLAGGLNEQFF. The DNA for the CDR3 is TGTGCCAGCAGTTTATTGCTAGCGGGAGGGCTAAATGAGCAGTTCTTC.

On this clonotype itself: This clone may be a read error of a much larger clone one base away. The chain couples TRBV2 to TRBJ2-7; D possibly corresponds to TRBD2 (5 bases). This CDR3 spans 19 amino acids. Germline V CDR1 and CDR2: SNHLY, FYNNEI. DNA of the CDR3: TGTACCAGCCTTTCGGATCTGTCGTCGGTGGGAGTAGGAAGACACGAGCAGTACTTC. Its translation is CTSLSDLSSVGVGRHEQYF.

This clonotype was recorded at least ten times. J is TRBJ2-1 and V is TRBV29-1; TRBD2 might be the D (6 bases). The CDR3 totals 11 residues. The V gene lost 5 bases and the J gene lost 8 bases, with 10 bases spanning the gap. Germline V gives CDR1 SQVTM, CDR2 ANQGSEA. Here the CDR3 DNA reads TGCAGCGTTCGGGGGAGAGATGAGCAGTTCTTC. It codes for CSVRGRDEQFF.

The J gene is TRBJ1-2, the V gene TRBV4-3; weak D call: TRBD1 (5 bases). Germline V gives CDR1 LGHNA, CDR2 YSLEER. The CDR3 covers 18 residues. The V end lost 4 bases, the J end lost 3 bases, and 24 bases lay between the germline ends. CDR3 region: CASSPSGREGQGDYGYTF. The CDR3 DNA reads as TGCGCCAGCAGCCCCAGTGGAAGGGAAGGTCAGGGAGACTATGGCTACACCTTC.

V usage is TRBV20-1 and J usage is TRBJ1-4, with D possibly TRBD1 on 5 matching bases. This CDR3 region has 14 residues. V was shortened by 0 bases and J by 8 bases, with 13 bases between the two germline ends. Germline assignment: CDR1 DFQATT and CDR2 SNEGSKA (reference sequence). The CDR3 DNA reads as TGCAGTGCTAGAGATCAGGGAGCAGGGGAAAAACTGTTTTTT. Its protein product is CSARDQGAGEKLFF.

The V call is TRBV14, the J call TRBJ2-7, with 11 bases fitting TRBD1. The junction had 7 bases not matched to a gene; V was cut back by 2 bases and J by 7 bases. Looked up from germline, CDR1 is SGHDN and CDR2 is FVKESK. The CDR3 is made up of 15 amino acids. CDR3 amino acids: CASSQTGTGGREQYF. The CDR3 bases are TGTGCCAGCAGCCAAACCGGGACAGGGGGGCGGGAGCAGTACTTC. Drawing the rest from reference TRBV14 and TRBJ2-7, the complete variable domain is EAGVTQFPSHSVIEKGQTVTLRCDPISGHDNLYWYRRVMGKEIKFLLHFVKESKQDESGMPNNRFLAERTGGTYSTLKVQPAELEDSGVYFCASSQTGTGGREQYFGPGTRLTVT.

This clonotype showed up just a few times. The chain links TRBV30 to TRBJ2-1; D is perhaps TRBD1 or TRBD2 (5 bases each). With 3 bases removed from V and 0 bases from J, the gap between germline ends came to 12 bases. Germline loops: CDR1 GTSNPN, CDR2 SVGIG (reference sequence). CDR3 length equals 15 residues. Here the CDR3 reads CAWRMGPSSYNEQFF. DNA of the CDR3: TGTGCCTGGAGGATGGGACCAAGCTCCTACAATGAGCAGTTCTTC.